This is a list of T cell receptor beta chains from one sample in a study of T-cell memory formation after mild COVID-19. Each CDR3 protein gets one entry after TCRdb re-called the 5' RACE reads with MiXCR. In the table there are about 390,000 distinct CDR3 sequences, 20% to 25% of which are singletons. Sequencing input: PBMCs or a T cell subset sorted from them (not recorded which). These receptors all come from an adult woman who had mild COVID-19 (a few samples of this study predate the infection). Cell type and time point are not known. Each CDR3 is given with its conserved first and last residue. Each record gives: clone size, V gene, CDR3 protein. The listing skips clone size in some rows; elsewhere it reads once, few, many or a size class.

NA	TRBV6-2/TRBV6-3	CASKISGRENRDTQYF
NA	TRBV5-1	CASSLVRGDEKLFF
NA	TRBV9	CASSVLGGSYNEQFF
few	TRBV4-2	CASSEPGLADSYEQYF
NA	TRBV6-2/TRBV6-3	CASTWMGREQPQHF
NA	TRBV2	CASSEAKNIQYF
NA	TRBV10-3	CAISGEGPNTEAFF
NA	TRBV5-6	CASSHTPLSNTEAFF
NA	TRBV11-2	CASSLVRTSGKPDTQYF
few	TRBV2	CASSVRDRVPDTQYF
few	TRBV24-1	CATSESFGSLYGYTF
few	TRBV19	CASSTRSGQGNTEAFF
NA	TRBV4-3	CASSHGSGYNEQFF
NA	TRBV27	CASGPGQGIYQPQHF
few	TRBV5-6	CASTPWAVYGYTF
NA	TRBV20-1	CSARGQGESPLHF
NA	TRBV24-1	CATSDLTSGRTQETQYF
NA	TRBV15	CATSLPSSGTQYNEQFF
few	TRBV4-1	CASSQWGANTEAFF
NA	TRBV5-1	CASSLSGENYEQYF
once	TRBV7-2	CASSLQGALNGYTF
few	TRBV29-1	CSVKDTPQETQYF
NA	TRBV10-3	CATCATAGGPQETQYF
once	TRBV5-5	CASSLEAAINTEAFF
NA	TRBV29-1	CSVDGTGGEKLFF
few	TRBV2	CASSLTALNTEAFF
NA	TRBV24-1	CATSDLAGSYEQYF
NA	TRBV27	CASSRRGTQGYTF
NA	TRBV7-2	CASSSGGPTYNEQFF
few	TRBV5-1	CASSSWAGGGDTEAFF
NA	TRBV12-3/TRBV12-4	CASSLEAEGTEAFF
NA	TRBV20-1	CSARDPAAAYEQYF
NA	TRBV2	CARDRHTYNEQFF
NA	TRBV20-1	CSGPGTDTQYF
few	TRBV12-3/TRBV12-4	CASRGLARGYNEQFF
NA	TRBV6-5	CASSYSSLARTYEQYF
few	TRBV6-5	CASSYSDTGHNYGYTF
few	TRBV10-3	CAISFQGMNTEAFF
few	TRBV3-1	CASSQPGEIYEQYF
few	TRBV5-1	CASKDGGGDTEAFF
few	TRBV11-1	CASTPWRDGEQFF
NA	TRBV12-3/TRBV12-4	CASSSRDRSRTDTQYF
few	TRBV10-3	CAISGGLILGNEQFF
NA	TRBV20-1	CSAREREITDTQYF
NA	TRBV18	CASSPGLGLETQYF
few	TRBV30	CAWRDVGHTDTQYF
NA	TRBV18	CASSPDRYTGELFF
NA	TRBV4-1	CASSQDIEQDLNF
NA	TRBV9	CASSVDNRDGGEAFF
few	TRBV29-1	CSVGSLGQMNTEAFF
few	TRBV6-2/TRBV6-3	CASSYRGRASETQYF
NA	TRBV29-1	CSVEEPGTGFYGYTF
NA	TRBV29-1	CSVQLQANTEAFF
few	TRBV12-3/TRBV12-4	CASSSFTGGKLFF
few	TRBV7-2	CASSSAPGSGGSPLHF
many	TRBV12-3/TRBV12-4	CASSPNSREQYF
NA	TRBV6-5	CASSEDRDKSYEQYF
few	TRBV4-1	CASSQDNEGTSGQETQYF
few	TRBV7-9	CASSLAPSQPQHF